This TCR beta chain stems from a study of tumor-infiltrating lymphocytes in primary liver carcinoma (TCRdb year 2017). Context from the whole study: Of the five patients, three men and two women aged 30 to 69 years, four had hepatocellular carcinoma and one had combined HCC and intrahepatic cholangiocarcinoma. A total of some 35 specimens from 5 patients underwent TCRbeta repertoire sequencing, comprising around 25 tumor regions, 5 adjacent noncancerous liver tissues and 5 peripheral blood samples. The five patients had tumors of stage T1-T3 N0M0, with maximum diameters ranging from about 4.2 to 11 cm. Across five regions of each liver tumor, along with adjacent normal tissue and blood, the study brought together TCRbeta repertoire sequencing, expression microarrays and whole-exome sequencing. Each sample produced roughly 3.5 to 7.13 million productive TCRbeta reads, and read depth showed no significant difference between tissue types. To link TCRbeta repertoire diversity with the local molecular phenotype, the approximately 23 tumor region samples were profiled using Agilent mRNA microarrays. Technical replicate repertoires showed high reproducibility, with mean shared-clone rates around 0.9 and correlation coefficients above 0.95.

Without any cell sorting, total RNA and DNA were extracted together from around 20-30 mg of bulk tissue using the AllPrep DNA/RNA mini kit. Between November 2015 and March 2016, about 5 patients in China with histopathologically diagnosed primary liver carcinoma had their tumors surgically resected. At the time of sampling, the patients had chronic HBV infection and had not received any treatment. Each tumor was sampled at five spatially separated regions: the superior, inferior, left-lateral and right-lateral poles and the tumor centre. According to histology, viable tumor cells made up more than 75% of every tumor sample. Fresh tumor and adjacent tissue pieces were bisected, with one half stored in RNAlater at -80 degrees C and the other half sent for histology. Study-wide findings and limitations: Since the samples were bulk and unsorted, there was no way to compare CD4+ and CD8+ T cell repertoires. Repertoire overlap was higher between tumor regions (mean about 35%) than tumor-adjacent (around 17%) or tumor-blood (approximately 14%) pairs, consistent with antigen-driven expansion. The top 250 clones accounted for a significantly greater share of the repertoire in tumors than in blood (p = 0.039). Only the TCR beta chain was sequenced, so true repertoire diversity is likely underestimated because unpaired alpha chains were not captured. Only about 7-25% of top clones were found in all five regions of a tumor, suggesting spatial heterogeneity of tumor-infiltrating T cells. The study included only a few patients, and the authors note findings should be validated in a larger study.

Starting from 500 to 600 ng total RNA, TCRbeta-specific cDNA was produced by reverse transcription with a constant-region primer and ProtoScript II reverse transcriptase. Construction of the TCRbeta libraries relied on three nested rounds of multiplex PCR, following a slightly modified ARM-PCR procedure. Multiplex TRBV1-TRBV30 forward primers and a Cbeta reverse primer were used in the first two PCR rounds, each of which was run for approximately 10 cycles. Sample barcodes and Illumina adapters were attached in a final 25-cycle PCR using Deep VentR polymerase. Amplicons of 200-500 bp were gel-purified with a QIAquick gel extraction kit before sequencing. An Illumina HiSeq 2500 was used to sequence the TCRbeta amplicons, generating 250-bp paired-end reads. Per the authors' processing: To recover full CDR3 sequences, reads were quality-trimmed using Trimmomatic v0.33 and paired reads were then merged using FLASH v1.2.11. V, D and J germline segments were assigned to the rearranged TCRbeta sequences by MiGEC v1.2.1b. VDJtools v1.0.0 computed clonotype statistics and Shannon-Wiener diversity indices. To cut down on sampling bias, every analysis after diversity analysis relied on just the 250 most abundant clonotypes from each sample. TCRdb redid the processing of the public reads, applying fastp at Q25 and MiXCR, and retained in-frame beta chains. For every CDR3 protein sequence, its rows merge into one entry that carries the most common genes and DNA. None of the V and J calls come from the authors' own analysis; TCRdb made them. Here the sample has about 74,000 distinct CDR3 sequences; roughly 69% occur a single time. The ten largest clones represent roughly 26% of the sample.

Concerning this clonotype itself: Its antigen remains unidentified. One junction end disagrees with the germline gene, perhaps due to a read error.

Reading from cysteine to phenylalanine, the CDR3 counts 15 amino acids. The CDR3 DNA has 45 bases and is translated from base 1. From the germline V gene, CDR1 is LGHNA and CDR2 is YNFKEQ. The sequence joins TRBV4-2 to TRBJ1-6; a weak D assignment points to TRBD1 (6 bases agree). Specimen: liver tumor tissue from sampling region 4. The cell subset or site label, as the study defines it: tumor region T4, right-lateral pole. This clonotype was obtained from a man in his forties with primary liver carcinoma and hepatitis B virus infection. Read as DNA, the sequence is TGCGCCAGCAGCCGCTTGGACAGTGGGAATTCACCCCTCCACTTT. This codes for CASSRLDSGNSPLHF.